This T cell receptor (beta chain) was sequenced in a study of technical replicates of blood from a few donors. Clones were sequenced by immunoSEQ multiplex PCR, and TCRdb holds only the in-frame ones, with some missing. The sample has about 16,000 clones; approximately 87% are singletons. Trimming cost V 3 bases and J 1 base; bases outside gene matches: 3. Germline CDR1 SGHVS, CDR2 FNYEAQ. The CDR3 spans 14 residues. The source material was PBMCs. The chain joins TRBV7-6 to TRBJ2-7; 7 positions agree with TRBD1. The receptor was derived from a human donor in good health. The CDR3 sequence is CASSFRDRSYEQYF. CDR3 DNA sequence: TGTGCCAGCAGCTTCAGGGACAGATCCTACGAGCAGTACTTC. The full variable domain, its missing parts supplied by reference TRBV7-6 and TRBJ2-7, is GAGVSQSPRYKVTKRGQDVALRCDPISGHVSLYWYRQALGQGPEFLTYFNYEAQQDKSGLPNDRFSAERPEGSISTLTIQRTEQRDSAMYRCASSFRDRSYEQYFGPGTRLTVT.